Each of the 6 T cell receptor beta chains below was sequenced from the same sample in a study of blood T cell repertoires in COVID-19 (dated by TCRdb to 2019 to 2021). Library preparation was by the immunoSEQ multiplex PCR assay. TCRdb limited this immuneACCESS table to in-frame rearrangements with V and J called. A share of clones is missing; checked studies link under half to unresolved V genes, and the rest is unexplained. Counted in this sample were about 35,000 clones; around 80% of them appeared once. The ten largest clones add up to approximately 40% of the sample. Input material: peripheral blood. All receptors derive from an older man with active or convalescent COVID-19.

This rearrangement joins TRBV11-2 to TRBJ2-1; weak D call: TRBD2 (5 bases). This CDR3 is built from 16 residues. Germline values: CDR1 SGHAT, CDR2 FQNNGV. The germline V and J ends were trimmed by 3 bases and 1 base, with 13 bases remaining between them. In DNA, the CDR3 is TGTGCCAGCAGCTTCGGGGTAGGCGGGTCCTACAATGAGCAGTTCTTC. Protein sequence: CASSFGVGGSYNEQFF.

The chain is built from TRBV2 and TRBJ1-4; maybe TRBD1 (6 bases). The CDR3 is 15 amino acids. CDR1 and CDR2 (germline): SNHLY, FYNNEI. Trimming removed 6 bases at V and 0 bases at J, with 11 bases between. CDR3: CASRPYRATNEKLFF. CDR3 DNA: TGTGCCAGCAGACCGTACAGGGCAACTAATGAAAAACTGTTTTTT.

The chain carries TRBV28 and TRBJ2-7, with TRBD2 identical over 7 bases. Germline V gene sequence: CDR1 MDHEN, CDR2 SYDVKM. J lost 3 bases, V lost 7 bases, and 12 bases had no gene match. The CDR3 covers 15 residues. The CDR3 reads CASISAGSAGYEQYF. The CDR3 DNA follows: TGTGCCAGCATCTCAGCGGGGAGTGCGGGCTACGAGCAGTACTTC.

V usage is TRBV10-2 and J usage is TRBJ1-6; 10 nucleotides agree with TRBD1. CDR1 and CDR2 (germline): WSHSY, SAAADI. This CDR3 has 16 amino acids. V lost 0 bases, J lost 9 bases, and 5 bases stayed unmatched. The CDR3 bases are TGCGCCAGCAGTGAGTCGAGACAGGGGGCTTCTTCACCCCTCCACTTT. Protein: CASSESRQGASSPLHF.

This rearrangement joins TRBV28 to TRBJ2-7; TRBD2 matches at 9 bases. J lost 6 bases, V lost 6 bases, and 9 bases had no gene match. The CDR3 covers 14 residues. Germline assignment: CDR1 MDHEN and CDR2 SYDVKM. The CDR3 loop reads CASSPGAGGLEQYF. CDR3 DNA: TGTGCCAGCAGCCCCGGGGCGGGAGGGCTCGAGCAGTACTTC.

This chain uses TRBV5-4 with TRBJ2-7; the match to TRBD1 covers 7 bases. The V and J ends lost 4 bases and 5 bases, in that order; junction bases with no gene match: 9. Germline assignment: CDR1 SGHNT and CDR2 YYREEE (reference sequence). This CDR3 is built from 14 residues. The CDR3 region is CASSPSTGINEQYF. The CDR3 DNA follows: TGTGCCAGCAGCCCCTCGACAGGGATTAACGAGCAGTACTTC.